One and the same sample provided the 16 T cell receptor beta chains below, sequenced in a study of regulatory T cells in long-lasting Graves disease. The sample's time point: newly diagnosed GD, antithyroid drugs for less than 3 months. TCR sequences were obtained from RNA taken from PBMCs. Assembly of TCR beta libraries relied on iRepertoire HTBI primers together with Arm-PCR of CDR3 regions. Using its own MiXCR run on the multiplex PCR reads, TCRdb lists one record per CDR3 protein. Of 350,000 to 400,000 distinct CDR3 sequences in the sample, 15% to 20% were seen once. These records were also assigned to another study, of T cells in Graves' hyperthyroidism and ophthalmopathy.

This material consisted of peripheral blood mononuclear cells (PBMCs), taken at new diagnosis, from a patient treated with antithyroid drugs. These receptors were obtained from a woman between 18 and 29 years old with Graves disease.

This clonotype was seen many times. The DNA of the CDR3 is TGTGCCAGCAGCTCATGGGGGGCCGAGCAGCCCCAGCATTTT. This sequence encodes CASSSWGAEQPQHF. The chain recombines TRBV28 with TRBJ1-5, with D possibly TRBD1 on 6 matching bases. The CDR3 extends over 14 amino acids. V lost 6 bases to trimming and J lost 7 bases, with 16 bases between them. CDR1 and CDR2 (germline): MDHEN, SYDVKM. Together with reference TRBV28 and TRBJ1-5, the CDR3 gives the full variable domain: DVKVTQSSRYLVKRTGEKVFLECVQDMDHENMFWYRQDPGLGLRLIYFSYDVKMKEKGDIPEGYSVSREKKERFSLILESASTNQTSMYLCASSSWGAEQPQHFGDGTRLSIL.

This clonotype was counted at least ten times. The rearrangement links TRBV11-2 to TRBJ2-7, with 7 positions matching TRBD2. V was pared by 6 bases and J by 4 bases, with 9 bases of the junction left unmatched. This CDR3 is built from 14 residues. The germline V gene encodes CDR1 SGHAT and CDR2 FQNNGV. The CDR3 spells CASRRPGGRYEQYF. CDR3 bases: TGTGCCAGCAGACGCCCCGGGGGGAGATACGAGCAGTACTTC.

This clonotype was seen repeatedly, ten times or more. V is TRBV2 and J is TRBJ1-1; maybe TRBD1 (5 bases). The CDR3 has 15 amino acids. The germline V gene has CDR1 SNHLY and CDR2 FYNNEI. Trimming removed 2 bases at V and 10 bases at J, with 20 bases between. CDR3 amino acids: CASSERQGPTSGAFF. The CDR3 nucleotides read TGTGCCAGCAGTGAACGGCAGGGACCCACCTCGGGAGCTTTCTTT.

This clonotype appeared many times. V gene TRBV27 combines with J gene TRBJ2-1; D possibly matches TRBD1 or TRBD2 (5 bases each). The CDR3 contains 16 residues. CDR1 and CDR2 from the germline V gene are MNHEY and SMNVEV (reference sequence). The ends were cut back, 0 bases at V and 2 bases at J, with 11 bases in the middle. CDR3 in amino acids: CASSLSRWGTYNEQFF. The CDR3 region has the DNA TGTGCCAGCAGTTTATCTAGGTGGGGGACCTACAATGAGCAGTTCTTC.

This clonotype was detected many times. The CDR3 nucleotides are TGTGCCAGCAGCGACAGGGGGGGGGTAGCAGATACGCAGTATTTT. This sequence encodes CASSDRGGVADTQYF. This chain uses TRBV9 with TRBJ2-3; D is possibly TRBD1 (8 bases). The V gene lost 3 bases and the J gene lost 4 bases, with 15 bases spanning the gap. Germline CDR1 is SGDLS and CDR2 is YYNGEE. The length of the CDR3 is 15 residues.

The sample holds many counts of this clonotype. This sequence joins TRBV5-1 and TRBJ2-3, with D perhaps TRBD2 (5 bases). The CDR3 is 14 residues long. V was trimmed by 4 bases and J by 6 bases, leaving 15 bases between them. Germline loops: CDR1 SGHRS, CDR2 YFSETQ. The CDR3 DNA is TGCGCCAGCAGCCCGCTGTCCGGGGAGGATACGCAGTATTTT. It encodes CASSPLSGEDTQYF.

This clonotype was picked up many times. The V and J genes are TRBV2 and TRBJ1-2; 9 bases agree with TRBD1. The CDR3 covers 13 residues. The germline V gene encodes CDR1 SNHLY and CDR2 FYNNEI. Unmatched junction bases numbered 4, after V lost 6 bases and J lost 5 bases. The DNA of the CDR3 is TGTGCCAGCAGAGGGACAGGGCTTTATGGCTACACCTTC. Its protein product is CASRGTGLYGYTF.

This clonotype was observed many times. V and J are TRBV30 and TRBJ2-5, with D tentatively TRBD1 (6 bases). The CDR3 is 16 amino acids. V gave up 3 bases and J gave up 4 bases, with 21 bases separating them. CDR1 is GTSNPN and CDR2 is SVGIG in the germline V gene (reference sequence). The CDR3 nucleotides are TGTGCCTGGAGGGATCCTTACAGGGAAAAGGGAGAGACCCAGTACTTC. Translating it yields CAWRDPYREKGETQYF.

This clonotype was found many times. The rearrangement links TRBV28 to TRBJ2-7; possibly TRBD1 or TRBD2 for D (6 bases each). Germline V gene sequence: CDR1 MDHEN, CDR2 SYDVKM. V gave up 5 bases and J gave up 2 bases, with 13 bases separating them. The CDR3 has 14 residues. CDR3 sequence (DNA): TGTGCCAGCAGTAGGGGGGCGCGAACCTACGAGCAGTACTTC. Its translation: CASSRGARTYEQYF.

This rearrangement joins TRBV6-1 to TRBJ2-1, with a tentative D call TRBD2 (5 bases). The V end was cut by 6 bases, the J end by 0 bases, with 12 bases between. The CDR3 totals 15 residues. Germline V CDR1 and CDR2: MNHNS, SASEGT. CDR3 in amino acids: CASSRDPSSYNEQFF. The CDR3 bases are TGTGCCAGCAGCCGGGATCCTAGCTCCTACAATGAGCAGTTCTTC.

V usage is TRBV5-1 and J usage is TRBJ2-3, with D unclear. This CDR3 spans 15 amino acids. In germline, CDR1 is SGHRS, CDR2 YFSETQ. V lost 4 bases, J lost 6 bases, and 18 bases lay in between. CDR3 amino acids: CASSPGRRFSDTQYF. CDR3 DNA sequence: TGCGCCAGCAGCCCGGGCAGGCGTTTCTCCGATACGCAGTATTTT.

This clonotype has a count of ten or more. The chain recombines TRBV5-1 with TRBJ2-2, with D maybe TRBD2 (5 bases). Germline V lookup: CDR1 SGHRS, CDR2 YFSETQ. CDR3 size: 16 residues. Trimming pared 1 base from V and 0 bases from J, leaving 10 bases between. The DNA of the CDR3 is TGCGCCAGCAGCTTGTCGGGGAGCACGAACACCGGGGAGCTGTTTTTT. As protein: CASSLSGSTNTGELFF.

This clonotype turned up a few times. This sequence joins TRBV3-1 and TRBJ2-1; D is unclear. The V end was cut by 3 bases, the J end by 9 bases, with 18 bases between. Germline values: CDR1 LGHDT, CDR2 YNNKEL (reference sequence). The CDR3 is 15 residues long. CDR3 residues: CASSQGFTTRPEQFF. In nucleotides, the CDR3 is TGTGCCAGCAGCCAGGGATTTACCACCCGTCCTGAGCAGTTCTTC.

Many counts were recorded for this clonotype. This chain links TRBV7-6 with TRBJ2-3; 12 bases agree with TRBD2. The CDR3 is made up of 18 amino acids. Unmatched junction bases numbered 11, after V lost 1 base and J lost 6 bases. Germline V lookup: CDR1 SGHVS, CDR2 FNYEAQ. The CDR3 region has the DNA TGTGCCAGCAGCTTAGAAGTTCGGACTAGCGGGATTAGCGATACGCAGTATTTT. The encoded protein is CASSLEVRTSGISDTQYF.

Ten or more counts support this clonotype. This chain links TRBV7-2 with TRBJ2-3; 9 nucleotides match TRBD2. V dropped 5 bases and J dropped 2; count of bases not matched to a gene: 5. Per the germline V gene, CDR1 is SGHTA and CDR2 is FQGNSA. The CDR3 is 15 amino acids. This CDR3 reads CASSVSGGPTDTQYF. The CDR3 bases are TGTGCCAGCAGCGTTAGCGGGGGCCCCACAGATACGCAGTATTTT.

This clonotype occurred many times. The CDR3 region is CSATRDSFYEQYF. In DNA form, the CDR3 reads TGCAGTGCCACCCGGGACAGCTTCTACGAGCAGTACTTC. This chain connects TRBV20-1 to TRBJ2-7, with 7 nucleotides matching TRBD1. This CDR3 is built from 13 residues. CDR1 is DFQATT and CDR2 is SNEGSKA in the germline V gene (reference sequence). Germline trimming cut 6 bases from V and 3 bases from J; bases unmatched to any gene: 8.